This TCR beta chain was captured by sequencing in a study of blood T cell repertoires in COVID-19. The overall study: COVID-19 samples collected from the United States, Italy and Spain covered acute and convalescent phases. T cells, B-cell-depleted T cells, or PBMCs provided the cDNA or gDNA that served as material.

Germline-derived CDR1 and CDR2 are MNHNS and SASEGT. CDR3 size: 14 residues. With 1 base clipped from V and 4 bases from J, the junction kept 4 bases outside the gene matches. Authors' analysis steps: Reference gene primer amplification in the assay estimated nucleated cell counts. Measured with immunoSEQ multiplex PCR; TCRdb has only the in-frame clones, and not every one. The V and J calls and clone size are taken from that table; D and trimming were inferred from the DNA. This sample has 75,000 to 90,000 clones, with around four fifths found just once. The clonotype originates from an elderly man with active or convalescent COVID-19. The chain links TRBV6-1 to TRBJ2-7; 7 bases are shared with TRBD1. Source material: peripheral blood. The CDR3 bases are TGTGCCAGCAGTGAAGGGGACAGCCTTTACGAGCAGTACGTC. Protein: CASSEGDSLYEQYV.